One T cell receptor (beta chain) is described in this entry. No antigen is known for it. Germline CDR1 reads MGHRA; CDR2 reads YSYEKL. This CDR3 comprises 16 residues. With 1 base removed from V and 1 base from J, the gap between germline ends came to 13 bases. CD4+ naive, central memory, regulatory and stem cell-like memory cells were sorted via CD45RO/CCR7/CD25/CD127/CD95/CD27. The entirety of the isolated RNA underwent reverse transcription, so expressed TCRB transcripts were sequenced. The table came from immunoSEQ multiplex PCR; TCRdb's copy has only in-frame clones and leaves some out. Among 200,000 to 250,000 clones, 11% were seen once, and the ten largest hold 1% to 1.5%. The sample originates from a study of beta chain features in type 1 diabetes. Findings and limits, study-wide: Researchers reported that naive, central memory and Treg TCRB repertoires appeared more similar in patients than in healthy donors. When VDJ junctions were examined, type 1 diabetes patients showed fewer insertions and more deletions. TCRB rearrangement may or may not be influenced by HLA type; here this remained unresolved.

The chain combines TRBV4-1 with TRBJ1-1; D is undetermined. This sequence was found in a man aged 18-30 years in good health. Sequencing input: central memory CD4+ T cells from blood. Here the CDR3 DNA reads TGCGCCAGCAGCCAAGCGTTTGTCAAGACGAACACTGAAGCTTTCTTT. Amino acid sequence: CASSQAFVKTNTEAFF.